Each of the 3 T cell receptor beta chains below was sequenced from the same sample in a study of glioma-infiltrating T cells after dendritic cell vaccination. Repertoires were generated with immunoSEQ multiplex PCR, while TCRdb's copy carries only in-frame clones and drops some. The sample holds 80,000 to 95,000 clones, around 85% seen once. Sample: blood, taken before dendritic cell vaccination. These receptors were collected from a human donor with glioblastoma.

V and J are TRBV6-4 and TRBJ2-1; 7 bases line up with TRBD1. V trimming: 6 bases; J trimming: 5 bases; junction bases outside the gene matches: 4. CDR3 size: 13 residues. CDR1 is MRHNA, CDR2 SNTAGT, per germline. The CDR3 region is CASSRDSNNEQFF. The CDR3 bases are TGTGCCAGCAGCCGGGACAGTAACAATGAGCAGTTCTTC.

This CDR3 reads CASSQDVSGKGVIYEQYF. DNA for the CDR3: TGCGCCAGCAGCCAAGACGTGAGCGGGAAGGGTGTTATCTACGAGCAGTACTTC. The rearrangement links TRBV4-3 to TRBJ2-7; TRBD2 matches 7 bases. V was pared by 0 bases and J by 3 bases, with 14 bases of the junction left unmatched. The CDR3 length is 18 residues. Germline CDR1 reads LGHNA; CDR2 reads YSLEER.

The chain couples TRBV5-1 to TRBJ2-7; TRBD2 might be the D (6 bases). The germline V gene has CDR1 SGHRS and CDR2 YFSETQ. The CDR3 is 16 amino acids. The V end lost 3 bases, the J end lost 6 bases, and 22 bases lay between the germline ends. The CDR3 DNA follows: TGCGCCAGCAGCTCACGACTTCTCATGGCCGGGGGCGAGCAGTACTTC. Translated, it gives CASSSRLLMAGGEQYF.